This T cell receptor beta chain derives from a study of T cell repertoires in cytomegalovirus infection. At the level of the study: Matching HLA type, along with CMV infection, was indicated by public TCR beta signatures.

As regards this clonotype: Antigen specificity is unknown.

TCRdb re-called the reads through MiXCR, storing one row per CDR3 protein. The sample has over 150,000 distinct CDR3 sequences; approximately 18% are singletons. With 3 bases clipped from V and 4 bases from J, the junction kept 16 bases outside the gene matches. The germline V gene has CDR1 DFQATT and CDR2 SNEGSKA (reference sequence). This CDR3 comprises 19 residues. Study findings and constraints: Pooled public TCR beta family frequency picked out CMV carriers with the relevant HLA. There were HLA-C-restricted CMV-specific TCR beta clonotypes dominating the ex vivo response.

The source is a human donor in good health (CMV status not recorded). Some clones in this sample may be carry-over from other donors' samples. The sample consisted of CD8+ T cells from PBMCs. J is TRBJ2-1 and V is TRBV20-1, with 12 bases aligning to TRBD2. For the CDR3, the DNA is TGCAGTGCTAGTGAGACTAGCGGGGGCCGCACCTTACTTTACAATGAGCAGTTCTTC. It codes for CSASETSGGRTLLYNEQFF.